This is a list of T cell receptor beta chains from one sample in a study of T cell responses to AZD1222 COVID-19 vaccine. The repertoire was sequenced with immunoSEQ multiplex PCR; TCRdb's copy has only in-frame clones and lacks some. The data contain roughly 140,000 clones, more than 85% of them singletons. Sequenced material: peripheral blood, taken 28 days after the second AZD1222 dose. The receptors here all came from an adult who received the AZD1222 COVID-19 vaccine. Both conserved end residues are part of each CDR3. D genes are given only for firm matches. Only part of the rows carry a size: once, few, many, or a class if the clone is expanded.

j_call d_call clone_size v_call cdr3_aa cdr3_nt
TRBJ2-2 TRBD2 - TRBV18 CASSPWTSGNGELFF TGTGCCAGCTCACCCTGGACTAGCGGGAACGGGGAGCTGTTTTTT
TRBJ2-1 TRBD2 few TRBV27 CASSLDLGGKMVREQFF TGTGCCAGCAGTTTGGACTTGGGGGGGAAAATGGTCCGTGAGCAGTTCTTC
TRBJ1-6 TRBD1 - TRBV27 CASSPSRTGAYYNSPLHF TGTGCCAGCAGTCCTTCGAGGACAGGGGCTTACTATAATTCACCCCTCCACTTT
TRBJ2-3 TRBD2 few TRBV10-3 CAIAGAPDTQYF TGTGCCATAGCGGGAGCCCCAGATACGCAGTATTTT
TRBJ2-1 - once TRBV7-3 CASSLTPSGWSYNEQFF TGTGCCAGCAGCTTAACCCCCTCGGGGTGGTCTTACAATGAGCAGTTCTTC
TRBJ2-7 - - TRBV7-2 CASSLATGASYEQYF TGTGCCAGCAGCTTAGCGACAGGAGCCTCCTACGAGCAGTACTTC
TRBJ2-3 TRBD2 - TRBV24-1 CATSAGGSADTQYF TGTGCCACCAGTGCGGGCGGGAGTGCAGATACGCAGTATTTT
TRBJ2-4 - - TRBV6-5 CASSYLGGNIQYF TGTGCCAGCAGTTATCTTGGGGGGAACATTCAGTACTTC
TRBJ2-3 TRBD2 - TRBV27 CAARLAGTDTQYF TGTGCCGCTAGGCTAGCGGGGACAGATACGCAGTATTTT
TRBJ1-5 TRBD1 once TRBV27 CASSLRGQQPQHF TGTGCCAGCAGTCTGAGGGGGCAGCAGCCCCAGCATTTT
TRBJ1-5 - - TRBV2 CASSAGSLNNQPQHF TGTGCCAGCAGTGCCGGGAGCCTTAACAATCAGCCCCAGCATTTT
TRBJ2-4 TRBD2 - TRBV6-5 CAGSTSGRGVNIQYF TGTGCCGGAAGCACTAGCGGAAGGGGGGTAAACATTCAGTACTTC
TRBJ1-6 - - TRBV6-6 CASSDGLPHNSPLHF TGTGCCAGCAGTGATGGCCTACCCCATAATTCACCCCTCCACTTT
TRBJ2-1 TRBD2 - TRBV29-1 CSVEEGGLAGFDEQFF TGCAGCGTTGAAGAGGGCGGACTAGCGGGATTTGACGAGCAGTTCTTC
TRBJ2-7 - - TRBV7-9 CASSDARALLREQYF TGTGCCAGCAGCGATGCCCGGGCCCTTCTACGGGAGCAGTACTTC
TRBJ2-7 - - TRBV6-5 CASRPETGASYEQYF TGTGCCAGCAGACCTGAAACCGGGGCCTCCTACGAGCAGTACTTC
TRBJ1-5 - - TRBV12-3/TRBV12-4 CASSPGTDESQHF TGTGCCAGCAGCCCCGGGACCGACGAGTCCCAGCATTTT
TRBJ1-3 - - TRBV18 CASSPLYRSGGQSGNTIYF TGTGCCAGCTCACCACTATATCGCTCGGGAGGACAGTCTGGAAACACCATATATTTT
TRBJ2-5 TRBD2 once TRBV5-1 CASSSGLAGGSSQYF TGCGCCAGCAGCTCGGGACTAGCGGGAGGGTCGTCCCAGTACTTC
TRBJ2-7 TRBD2 once TRBV5-1 CASSPFLSSGPLYEQYF TGCGCCAGCAGCCCGTTCCTGTCTAGCGGGCCTCTATACGAGCAGTACTTC
TRBJ2-7 - - TRBV5-1 CASSFTGSEQYF TGCGCCAGCAGCTTCACGGGCTCCGAGCAGTACTTC
TRBJ1-1 TRBD1 - TRBV18 CASSRGQGMDTEAFF TGTGCCAGCTCACGGGGACAGGGGATGGACACTGAAGCTTTCTTT
TRBJ1-5 - - TRBV5-5 CASSFEQAYQPQHF TGTGCCAGCAGCTTCGAGCAGGCTTATCAGCCCCAGCATTTT
TRBJ2-7 TRBD1 - TRBV5-5 CASSLAGTVAYEQYF TGTGCCAGCAGCTTGGCCGGGACAGTAGCCTACGAGCAGTACTTC
TRBJ2-1 - - TRBV6-5 CASRLGGRADNEQFF TGTGCCAGCCGACTAGGGGGGAGGGCCGACAATGAGCAGTTCTTC
TRBJ1-1 TRBD1 - TRBV5-4 CASSVDRREAFF TGTGCCAGCAGCGTGGACAGGCGTGAAGCTTTCTTT
TRBJ2-3 - - TRBV10-1 CASSTKPPDTQYF TGCGCCAGCAGTACGAAACCCCCAGATACGCAGTATTTT
TRBJ2-7 TRBD2 - TRBV19 CASSIGGEQAVHF TGTGCCAGTAGTATTGGGGGGGAACAGGCGGTGCACTTC
TRBJ1-2 - - TRBV6-5 CASSLGVNYGYTF TGTGCCAGCAGTTTGGGGGTGAACTATGGCTACACCTTC
TRBJ1-1 - - TRBV28 CASTPSPGAISNTEAFF TGTGCCAGCACTCCCTCCCCGGGCGCAATCTCGAACACTGAAGCTTTCTTT
TRBJ2-3 - - TRBV6-1 CASSETTMTGTSTDTQYF TGTGCCAGCAGTGAAACCACGATGACAGGGACTAGCACAGATACGCAGTATTTT
TRBJ1-1 - - TRBV10-1 CASSESYRVVEGPVNTEAFF TGCGCCAGCAGTGAGTCTTATCGGGTTGTGGAGGGGCCAGTGAACACTGAAGCTTTCTTT
TRBJ1-2 TRBD1 - TRBV7-9 CASSWTGGDGYTF TGTGCCAGCAGCTGGACAGGGGGGGATGGCTACACCTTC
TRBJ1-1 - once TRBV3-1/TRBV3-2 CASSFRNTEAFF TGTGCCAGCAGCTTCAGGAACACTGAAGCTTTCTTT
TRBJ1-1 - - TRBV7-9 CASSPHRRNTEAFF TGTGCCAGCAGCCCACACAGGAGGAACACTGAAGCTTTCTTT
TRBJ2-7 TRBD1 - TRBV3-1/TRBV3-2 CASSQGQGTYEQYF TGTGCCAGCAGCCAAGGACAGGGAACCTACGAGCAGTACTTC
TRBJ2-5 - few TRBV7-9 CASSLVEQTQYF TGTGCCAGCAGCTTAGTCGAACAGACCCAGTACTTC
TRBJ2-1 TRBD2 - TRBV30 CAWGQGQGLAGVNSYNEQFF TGTGCCTGGGGACAGGGTCAGGGACTAGCGGGAGTCAATTCCTACAATGAGCAGTTCTTC
TRBJ1-2 - - TRBV29-1 CSVEWAPSGYGYTF TGCAGCGTTGAATGGGCCCCATCAGGATATGGCTACACCTTC
TRBJ1-5 - - TRBV2 CASSEFRQDNQPQHF TGTGCCAGCAGTGAATTCCGGCAGGACAATCAGCCCCAGCATTTT
TRBJ2-7 TRBD1 - TRBV5-1 CASSLQGGEVGEQYF TGCGCCAGCAGCTTGCAAGGGGGCGAAGTTGGCGAGCAGTACTTC
TRBJ2-3 TRBD2 - TRBV7-2 CASSPGLAGPPDTQYF TGTGCCAGCAGCCCCGGACTAGCGGGACCCCCAGATACGCAGTATTTT
TRBJ2-6 - - TRBV11-3 CASSRSGANVLTF TGTGCCAGCAGCAGGTCTGGGGCCAACGTCCTGACTTTC
TRBJ1-2 TRBD1 - TRBV18 CASSPQTGAGPFLVGYTF TGTGCCAGCTCACCACAGACAGGGGCTGGGCCCTTCCTTGTTGGCTACACCTTC
TRBJ1-6 TRBD1 - TRBV10-3 CAISEKGTGGTFASPLHF TGTGCCATCAGTGAGAAGGGGACAGGGGGCACGTTCGCGTCACCCCTCCACTTT
TRBJ1-5 - - TRBV30 CAWSRQGGGQPQHF TGTGCCTGGTCAAGGCAGGGCGGCGGTCAGCCCCAGCATTTT
TRBJ1-1 TRBD1 - TRBV4-3 CASSQEEGATEAFF TGCGCCAGCAGCCAAGAGGAGGGGGCGACTGAAGCTTTCTTT
TRBJ2-3 TRBD2 once TRBV28 CASSFTSGRPRDTQYF TGTGCCAGCAGTTTTACTAGCGGGCGTCCCCGGGATACGCAGTATTTT